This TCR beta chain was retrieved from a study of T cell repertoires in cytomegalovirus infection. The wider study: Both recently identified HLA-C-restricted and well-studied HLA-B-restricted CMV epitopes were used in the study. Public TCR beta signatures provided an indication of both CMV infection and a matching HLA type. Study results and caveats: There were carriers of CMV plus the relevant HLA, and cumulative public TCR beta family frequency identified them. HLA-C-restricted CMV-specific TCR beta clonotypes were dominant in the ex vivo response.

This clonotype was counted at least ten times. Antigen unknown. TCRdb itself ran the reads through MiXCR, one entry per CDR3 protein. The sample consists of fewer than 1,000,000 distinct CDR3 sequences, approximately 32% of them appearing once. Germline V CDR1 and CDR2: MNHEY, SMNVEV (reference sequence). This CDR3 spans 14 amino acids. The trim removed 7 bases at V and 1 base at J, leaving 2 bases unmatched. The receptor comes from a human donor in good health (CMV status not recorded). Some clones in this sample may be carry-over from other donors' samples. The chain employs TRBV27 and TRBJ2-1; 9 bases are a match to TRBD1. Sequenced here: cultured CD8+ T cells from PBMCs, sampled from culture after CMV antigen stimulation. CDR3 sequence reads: CASTGTGSYNEQFF. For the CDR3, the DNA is TGTGCCAGCACAGGGACAGGGTCCTACAATGAGCAGTTCTTC.